The T cell receptor beta chain under discussion was sequenced for a study of blood T cell repertoires in COVID-19. This clone appeared once. Here immunoSEQ multiplex PCR was the method, and the copy in TCRdb shows in-frame clones only, minus some. The repertoire has 130,000 or so clones, approximately 84% of them found once; the top ten carry roughly a sixth. The CDR3 has 15 residues. V gave up 4 bases and J gave up 0 bases; unmatched junction bases: 6. Germline assignment: CDR1 SGHTA and CDR2 FQGNSA. The sample taken for sequencing was peripheral blood. This sequence originates from an elderly woman with acute or convalescent COVID-19. This rearrangement joins TRBV7-2 to TRBJ2-7; TRBD1 matches 7 bases. The CDR3 sequence: CASSSAGGRSYEQYF. The CDR3 nucleotides read TGTGCCAGCAGCTCGGCAGGGGGTCGCTCCTACGAGCAGTACTTC.